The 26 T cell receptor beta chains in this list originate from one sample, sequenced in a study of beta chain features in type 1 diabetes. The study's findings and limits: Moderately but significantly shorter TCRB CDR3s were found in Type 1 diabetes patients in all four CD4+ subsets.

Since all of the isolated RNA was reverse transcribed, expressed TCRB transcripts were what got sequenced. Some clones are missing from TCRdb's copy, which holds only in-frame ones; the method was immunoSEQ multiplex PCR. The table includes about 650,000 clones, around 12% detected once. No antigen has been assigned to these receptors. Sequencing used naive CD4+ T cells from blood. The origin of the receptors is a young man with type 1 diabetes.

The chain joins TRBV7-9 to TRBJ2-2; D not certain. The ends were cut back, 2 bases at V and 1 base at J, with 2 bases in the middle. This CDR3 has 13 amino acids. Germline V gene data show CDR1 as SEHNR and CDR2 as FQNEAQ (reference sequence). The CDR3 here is CASSLKNTGELFF. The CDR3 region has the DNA TGTGCCAGCAGCTTAAAGAACACCGGGGAGCTGTTTTTT.

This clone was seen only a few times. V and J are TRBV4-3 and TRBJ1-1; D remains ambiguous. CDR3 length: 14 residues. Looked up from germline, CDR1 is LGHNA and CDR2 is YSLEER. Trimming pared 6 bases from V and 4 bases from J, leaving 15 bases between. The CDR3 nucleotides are TGCGCCAGCAGTCAGGACGCGGGCCCCACTGAAGCTTTCTTT. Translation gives CASSQDAGPTEAFF.

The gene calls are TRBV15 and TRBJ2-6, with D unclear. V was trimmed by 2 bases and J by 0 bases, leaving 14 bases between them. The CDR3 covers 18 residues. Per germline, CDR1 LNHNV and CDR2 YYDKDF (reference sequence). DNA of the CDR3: TGTGCCACCAGCAGAATAGTCAGGCCTTACTCTGGGGCCAACGTCCTGACTTTC. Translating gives CATSRIVRPYSGANVLTF.

The CDR3 nucleotides are TGTGCCTGGAGTGAAGGGGTCGTCCCCGCTGAAAAACTGTTTTTT. It translates to CAWSEGVVPAEKLFF. This chain joins TRBV30 and TRBJ1-4, with TRBD1 as a possible D gene (5 bases). The CDR3 totals 15 residues. V was trimmed by 1 base and J by 7 bases, leaving 16 bases between them. CDR1 and CDR2 (germline): GTSNPN, SVGIG (reference sequence).

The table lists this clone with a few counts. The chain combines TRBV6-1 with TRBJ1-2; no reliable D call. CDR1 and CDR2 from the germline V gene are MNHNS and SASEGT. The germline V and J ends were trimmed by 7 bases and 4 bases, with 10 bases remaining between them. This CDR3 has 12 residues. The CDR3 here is CASMAVSYGYTF. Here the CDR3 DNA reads TGTGCCAGCATGGCCGTTAGCTATGGCTACACCTTC.

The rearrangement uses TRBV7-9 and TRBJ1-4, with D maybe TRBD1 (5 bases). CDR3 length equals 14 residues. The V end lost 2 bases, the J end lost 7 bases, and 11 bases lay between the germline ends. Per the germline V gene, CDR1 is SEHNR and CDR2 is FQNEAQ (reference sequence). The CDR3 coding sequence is TGTGCCAGCAGCTTACCCCAGGGTTCTGAAAAACTGTTTTTT. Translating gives CASSLPQGSEKLFF.

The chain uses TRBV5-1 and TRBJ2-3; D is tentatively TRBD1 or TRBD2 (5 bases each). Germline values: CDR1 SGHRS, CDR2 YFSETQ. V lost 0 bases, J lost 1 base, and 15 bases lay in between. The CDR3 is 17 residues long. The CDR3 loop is CASSLVRGPKGTDTQYF. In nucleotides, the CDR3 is TGCGCCAGCAGCTTGGTTCGGGGCCCGAAGGGCACAGATACGCAGTATTTT.

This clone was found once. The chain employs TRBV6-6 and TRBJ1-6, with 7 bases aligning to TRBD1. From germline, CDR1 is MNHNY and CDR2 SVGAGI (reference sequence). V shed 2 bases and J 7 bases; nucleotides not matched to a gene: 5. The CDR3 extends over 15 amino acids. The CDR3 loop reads CASSYVQGGNSPLHF. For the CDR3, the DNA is TGTGCCAGCAGTTACGTCCAGGGGGGGAATTCACCCCTCCACTTT.

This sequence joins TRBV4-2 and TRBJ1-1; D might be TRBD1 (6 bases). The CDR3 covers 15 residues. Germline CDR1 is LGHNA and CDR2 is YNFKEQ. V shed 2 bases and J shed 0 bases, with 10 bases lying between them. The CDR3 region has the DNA TGTGCCAGCAGCCAAACAACAGGGTTGAACACTGAAGCTTTCTTT. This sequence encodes CASSQTTGLNTEAFF.

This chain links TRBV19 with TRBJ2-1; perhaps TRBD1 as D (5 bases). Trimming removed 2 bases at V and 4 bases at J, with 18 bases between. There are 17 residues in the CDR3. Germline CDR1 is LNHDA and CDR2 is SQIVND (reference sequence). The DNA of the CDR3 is TGTGCCAGTAGTATACCTACCCAGGGAATCCGGTACAATGAGCAGTTCTTC. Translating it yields CASSIPTQGIRYNEQFF.

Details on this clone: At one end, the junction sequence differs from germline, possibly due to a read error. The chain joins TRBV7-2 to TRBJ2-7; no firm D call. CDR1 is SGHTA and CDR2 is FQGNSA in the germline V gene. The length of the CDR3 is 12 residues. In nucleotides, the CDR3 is TGTGCCAGCAGCTTAGGTGACGGATTTTTCCCCTTC. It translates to CASSLGDGFFPF.

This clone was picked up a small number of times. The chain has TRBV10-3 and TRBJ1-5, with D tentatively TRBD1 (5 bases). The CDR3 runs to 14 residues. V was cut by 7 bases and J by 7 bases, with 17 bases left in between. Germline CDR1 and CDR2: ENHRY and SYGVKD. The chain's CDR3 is CAIKPGPGDQPQHF. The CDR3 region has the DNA TGTGCCATCAAACCCGGGCCGGGGGACCAGCCCCAGCATTTT.

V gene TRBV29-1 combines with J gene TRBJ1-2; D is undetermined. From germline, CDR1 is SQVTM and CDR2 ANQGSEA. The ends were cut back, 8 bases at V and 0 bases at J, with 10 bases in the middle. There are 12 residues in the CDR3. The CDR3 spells CSHAATNYGYTF. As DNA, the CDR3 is TGCAGCCACGCAGCTACTAACTATGGCTACACCTTC.

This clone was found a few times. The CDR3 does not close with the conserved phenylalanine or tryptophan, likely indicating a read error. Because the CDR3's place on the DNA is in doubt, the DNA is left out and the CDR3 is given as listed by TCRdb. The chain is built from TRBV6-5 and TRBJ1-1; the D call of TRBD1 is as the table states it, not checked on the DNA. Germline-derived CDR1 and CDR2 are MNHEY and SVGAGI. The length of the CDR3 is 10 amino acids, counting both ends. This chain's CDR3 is CASSEDLPQV.

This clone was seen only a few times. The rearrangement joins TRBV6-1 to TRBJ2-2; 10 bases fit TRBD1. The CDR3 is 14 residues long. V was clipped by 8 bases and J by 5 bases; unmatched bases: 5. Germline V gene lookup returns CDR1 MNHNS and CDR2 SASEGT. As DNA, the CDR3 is TGTGCCAGCGGACAGGGGGGAGTTACCGGGGAGCTGTTTTTT. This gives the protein CASGQGGVTGELFF.

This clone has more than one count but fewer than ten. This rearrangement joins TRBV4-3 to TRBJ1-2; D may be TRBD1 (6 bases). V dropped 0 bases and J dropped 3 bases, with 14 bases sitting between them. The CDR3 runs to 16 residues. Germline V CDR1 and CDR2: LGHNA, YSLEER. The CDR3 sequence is CASSQEWGGIDYGYTF. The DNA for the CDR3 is TGCGCCAGCAGCCAAGAGTGGGGGGGCATCGACTATGGCTACACCTTC.

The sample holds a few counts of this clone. CDR3 amino acids: CASSVNKGTEAFF. The CDR3 DNA reads as TGTGCCAGCAGTGTAAACAAAGGTACTGAAGCTTTCTTT. This sequence joins TRBV25-1 and TRBJ1-1; D remains unclear. Germline CDR1 and CDR2: MGHDK and SYGVNS. Trimming removed 4 bases from V and 5 bases from J, with 11 bases in between. This CDR3 contains 13 residues.

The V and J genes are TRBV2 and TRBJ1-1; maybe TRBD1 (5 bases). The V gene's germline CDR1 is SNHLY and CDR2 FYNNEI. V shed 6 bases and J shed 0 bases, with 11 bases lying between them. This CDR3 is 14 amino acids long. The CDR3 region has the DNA TGTGCCAGCAGCATCGGGACCCTGAACACTGAAGCTTTCTTT. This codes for CASSIGTLNTEAFF.

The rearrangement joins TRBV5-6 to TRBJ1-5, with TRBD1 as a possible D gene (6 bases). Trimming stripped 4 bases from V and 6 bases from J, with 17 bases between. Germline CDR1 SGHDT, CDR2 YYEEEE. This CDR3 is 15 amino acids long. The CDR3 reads CASSQDRMRVQPQHF. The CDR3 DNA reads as TGTGCCAGCAGCCAGGACAGAATGAGGGTTCAGCCCCAGCATTTT.

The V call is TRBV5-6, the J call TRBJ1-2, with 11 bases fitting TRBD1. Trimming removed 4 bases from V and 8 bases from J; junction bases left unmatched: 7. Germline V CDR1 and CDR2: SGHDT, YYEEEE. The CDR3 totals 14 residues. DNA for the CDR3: TGTGCCAGCAGCCCACGGGACAGGGGGGACGGCTACACCTTC. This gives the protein CASSPRDRGDGYTF.

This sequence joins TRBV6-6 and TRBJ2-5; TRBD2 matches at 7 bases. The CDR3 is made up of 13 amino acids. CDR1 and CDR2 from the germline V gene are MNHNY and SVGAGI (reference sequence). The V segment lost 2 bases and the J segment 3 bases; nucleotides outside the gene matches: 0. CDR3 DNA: TGTGCCAGCAGTTACGGGGGGGAAGAGACCCAGTACTTC. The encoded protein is CASSYGGEETQYF.

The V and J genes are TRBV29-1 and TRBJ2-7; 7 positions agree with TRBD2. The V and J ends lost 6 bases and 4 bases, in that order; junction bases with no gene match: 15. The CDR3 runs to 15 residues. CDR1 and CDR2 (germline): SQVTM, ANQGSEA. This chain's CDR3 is CSVLLRGGPGYEQYF. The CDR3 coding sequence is TGCAGCGTCCTGTTGAGGGGAGGGCCTGGGTACGAGCAGTACTTC.

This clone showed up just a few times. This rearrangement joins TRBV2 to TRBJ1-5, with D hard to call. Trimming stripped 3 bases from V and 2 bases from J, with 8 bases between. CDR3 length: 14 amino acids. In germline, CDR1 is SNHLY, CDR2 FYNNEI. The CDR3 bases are TGTGCCAGCAGTGAGAGAGAGGGCAATCAGCCCCAGCATTTT. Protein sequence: CASSEREGNQPQHF.

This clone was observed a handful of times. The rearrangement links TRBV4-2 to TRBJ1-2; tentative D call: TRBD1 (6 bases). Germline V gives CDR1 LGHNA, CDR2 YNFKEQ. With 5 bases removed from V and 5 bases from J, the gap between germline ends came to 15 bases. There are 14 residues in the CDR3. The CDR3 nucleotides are TGTGCCAGCAGCGAACTGGACAGAACATATGGCTACACCTTC. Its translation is CASSELDRTYGYTF.

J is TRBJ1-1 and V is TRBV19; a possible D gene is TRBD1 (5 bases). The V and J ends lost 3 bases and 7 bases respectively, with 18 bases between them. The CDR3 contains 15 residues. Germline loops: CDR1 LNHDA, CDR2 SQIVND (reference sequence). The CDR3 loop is CASSMRELGTGEAFF. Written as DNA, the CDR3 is TGTGCCAGTAGTATGAGGGAATTGGGGACCGGTGAAGCTTTCTTT.

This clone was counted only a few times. The CDR3 coding sequence is TGTGCCAGCAGCCAGACACCCACCTACGAGCAGTACTTC. Protein: CASSQTPTYEQYF. This chain joins TRBV7-9 and TRBJ2-7; D remains unclear. Germline V gene sequence: CDR1 SEHNR, CDR2 FQNEAQ (reference sequence). CDR3 length: 13 amino acids. Trimming cost V 5 bases and J 2 bases, with 10 bases left between them. Using reference TRBV7-9 and TRBJ2-7 for the parts outside the CDR3, the full variable domain is DTGVSQNPRHKITKRGQNVTFRCDPISEHNRLYWYRQTLGQGPEFLTYFQNEAQLEKSRLLSDRFSAERPKGSFSTLEIQRTEQGDSAMYLCASSQTPTYEQYFGPGTRLTVT.